The 16 T cell receptor beta chains reported below all come from one sample, sequenced in a study of OX40 agonist ivuxolimab in advanced cancers. TCRdb's copy holds only in-frame clones and misses some; the assay was immunoSEQ multiplex PCR. The sample includes 55,000 to 75,000 clones, about four fifths seen only once; the top ten take 0.9% to 1.1%. Sequenced material: CD4+ or CD8+ T cells sorted from blood, taken in a trial of the OX40 agonist ivuxolimab. The receptors stem from an adult with an advanced solid tumor such as melanoma, head and neck, liver or kidney cancer.

The chain carries TRBV5-1 and TRBJ2-3; TRBD1 is a possible D gene (5 bases). The CDR3 has 15 residues. The germline gives CDR1 SGHRS, CDR2 YFSETQ. V was cut by 3 bases and J by 1 base, with 12 bases left in between. The CDR3 loop reads CASSSDTRRTDTQYF. The CDR3 DNA follows: TGCGCCAGCAGCTCGGACACCCGACGCACAGATACGCAGTATTTT. Looking up the rest from reference TRBV5-1 and TRBJ2-3 gives the full variable domain: KAGVTQTPRYLIKTRGQQVTLSCSPISGHRSVSWYQQTPGQGLQFLFEYFSETQRNKGNFPGRFSGRQFSNSRSEMNVSTLELGDSALYLCASSSDTRRTDTQYFGPGTRLTVL.

The chain uses TRBV19 and TRBJ2-7; a possible D gene is TRBD1 (5 bases). V lost 10 bases and J 3 bases, leaving 10 bases between the germline ends. Germline V gene sequence: CDR1 LNHDA, CDR2 SQIVND (reference sequence). The CDR3 has 11 amino acids. In DNA form, the CDR3 reads TGTGCCACTGCAGGGTACTACGAGCAGTACTTC. Translated, it gives CATAGYYEQYF.

This clone has only one observation. The chain recombines TRBV10-3 with TRBJ1-5, with D maybe TRBD1 (5 bases). The germline V gene has CDR1 ENHRY and CDR2 SYGVKD. CDR3 size: 14 residues. V was clipped by 3 bases and J by 7 bases, with 13 bases between them. The CDR3 DNA reads as TGTGCCATCAGTGAAGGGGCAGGGTTCCAGCCCCAGCATTTT. Residues: CAISEGAGFQPQHF.

This clone has more than one count but fewer than ten. V usage is TRBV7-9 and J usage is TRBJ2-3; D not resolved. Germline lookup yields CDR1 SEHNR and CDR2 FQNEAQ (reference sequence). This CDR3 is built from 12 residues. V shed 1 base and J shed 4 bases, with 3 bases lying between them. The CDR3 spells CASSLGPDTQYF. CDR3 nucleotide sequence: TGTGCCAGCAGCTTAGGCCCAGATACGCAGTATTTT.

The chain has TRBV5-6 and TRBJ1-1; 9 bases fit TRBD1. V was clipped by 3 bases and J by 0 bases; unmatched bases: 9. This CDR3 has 17 residues. In germline, CDR1 is SGHDT, CDR2 YYEEEE. Here the CDR3 reads CASSYWGTGQLNTEAFF. CDR3 DNA sequence: TGTGCCAGCAGCTATTGGGGGACAGGGCAATTGAACACTGAAGCTTTCTTT.

The chain is built from TRBV6-4 and TRBJ2-1, with D uncertain. Trimming shortened V by 4 bases and J by 14 bases, and 21 bases separated the two germline ends. The germline V gene has CDR1 MRHNA and CDR2 SNTAGT. The CDR3 contains 14 residues. DNA of the CDR3: TGTGCCAGCAGTGCGCGGACGGCACTACCACTTGAGTTCTTC. This sequence encodes CASSARTALPLEFF.

The chain is built from TRBV7-9 and TRBJ1-6; no definite D call. Germline V gene sequence: CDR1 SEHNR, CDR2 FQNEAQ (reference sequence). This CDR3 has 14 residues. V was pared by 6 bases and J by 8 bases, with 14 bases between. DNA of the CDR3: TGTGCCAGCAGTTTACACAACGAGGATTCACCCCTCCACTTT. Its protein is CASSLHNEDSPLHF.

The chain is built from TRBV6-1 and TRBJ1-3; 8 nucleotides line up with TRBD1. Germline trimming cut 3 bases from V and 4 bases from J; bases unmatched to any gene: 11. Germline-derived CDR1 and CDR2 are MNHNS and SASEGT. The CDR3 is made up of 17 amino acids. The CDR3 DNA reads TGTGCCAGCAGTGAGCGAGTGACAGGGGTTCTGGGAAACACCATATATTTT. Protein sequence: CASSERVTGVLGNTIYF.

The V and J genes are TRBV30 and TRBJ2-5; maybe TRBD1 (5 bases). V was pared by 2 bases and J by 1 base, with 8 bases between. The CDR3 length is 13 residues. Germline V CDR1 and CDR2: GTSNPN, SVGIG (reference sequence). The DNA for the CDR3 is TGTGCCTGGAGTCAGGGTACCCAAGAGACCCAGTACTTC. This encodes CAWSQGTQETQYF.

The rearrangement uses TRBV10-2 and TRBJ1-2, with D unclear. The CDR3 length is 13 residues. The germline V and J ends were trimmed by 5 bases and 2 bases, with 9 bases remaining between them. Germline assignment: CDR1 WSHSY and CDR2 SAAADI. The CDR3 region has the DNA TGCGCCAGCAGTTTACAGACCAACTATGGCTACACCTTC. This encodes CASSLQTNYGYTF.

This clone has a single count. The chain couples TRBV30 to TRBJ2-1; D is tentatively TRBD1 or TRBD2 (5 bases each). The CDR3 is made up of 14 amino acids. CDR1 is GTSNPN and CDR2 is SVGIG in the germline V gene (reference sequence). The V and J ends lost 2 bases and 10 bases respectively, with 18 bases between them. In DNA form, the CDR3 reads TGTGCCTGGAGTCCAGGGTGGGTCTCGGGGGAGCAGTTCTTC. Protein: CAWSPGWVSGEQFF.

By its share, this clone is medium-sized (0.01 to 0.1%). V gene TRBV30 combines with J gene TRBJ1-1; TRBD1 matches at 9 bases. The germline CDR1 and CDR2 sequences are GTSNPN and SVGIG (reference sequence). Losses at the gene ends were 0 bases for V and 11 bases for J; bases not matched to a gene: 13. This CDR3 has 15 residues. CDR3 amino acids: CAWSVRGTGYLGAFF. As DNA, the CDR3 is TGTGCCTGGAGTGTACGAGGGACAGGGTATCTGGGGGCTTTCTTT. Filled out from reference TRBV30 and TRBJ1-1, the complete variable domain reads SQTIHQWPATLVQPVGSPLSLECTVEGTSNPNLYWYRQAAGRGLQLLFYSVGIGQISSEVPQNLSASRPQDRQFILSSKKLLLSDSGFYLCAWSVRGTGYLGAFFGQGTRLTVV.

The chain joins TRBV12-5 to TRBJ2-7; the D gene is possibly TRBD1 (5 bases). This CDR3 comprises 13 residues. V lost 0 bases and J lost 6, with 9 bases in between. Germline V lookup: CDR1 LGHNT, CDR2 FRNRAP. In DNA, the CDR3 is TGTGCTAGTGGTTTGGTCCAGGGTGGCGAGCAGTACTTC. It yields the protein CASGLVQGGEQYF.

The chain uses TRBV4-3 and TRBJ1-2; D ambiguous. This CDR3 is 11 amino acids long. Germline V gives CDR1 LGHNA, CDR2 YSLEER. The ends were cut back, 1 base at V and 8 bases at J, with 5 bases in the middle. Here the CDR3 reads CASSQGNGYTF. CDR3 DNA sequence: TGCGCCAGCAGCCAAGGAAACGGCTACACCTTC.

This clone was counted once. The chain is built from TRBV10-3 and TRBJ1-4; D not resolved. The CDR3 is 13 amino acids. V lost 6 bases to trimming and J lost 8 bases, with 13 bases between them. Germline V gives CDR1 ENHRY, CDR2 SYGVKD. CDR3 in amino acids: CAISRSQQEKLFF. CDR3 DNA sequence: TGTGCCATCAGCCGGTCCCAACAAGAAAAACTGTTTTTT.

A single count supports this clone. The chain recombines TRBV11-3 with TRBJ2-1, with TRBD2 matching 10 bases. CDR3 length equals 15 residues. Germline-derived CDR1 and CDR2 are SGHNT and YENEEA. The ends lost 4 bases at V and 4 bases at J; junction bases unmatched: 4. This CDR3 reads CASSSRTSGYNEQFF. CDR3 DNA sequence: TGTGCCAGCAGCTCGCGGACTAGCGGATACAATGAGCAGTTCTTC.